This T cell receptor (beta chain) was found in a study of CD8 T cells in ankylosing spondylitis. Looked up from germline, CDR1 is DFQATT and CDR2 is SNEGSKA (reference sequence). This CDR3 comprises 11 residues. Notes on the study in general: The authors found the disease-linked clones to be CD8+ and relatively rare in peripheral blood. Significantly higher representation of disease-linked clones was reported for matched ankylosing spondylitis synovial fluid. Made up of several highly homologous variants, a TCR beta motif appeared characteristic of ankylosing spondylitis blood.

This clonotype came up once. Its antigen is unknown. Quantitative 5'-RACE with molecular barcodes produced the TCR beta libraries. MiXCR, applied by TCRdb to the 5' RACE reads, yields one record per CDR3 protein. This table holds approximately 250,000 distinct CDR3 sequences, about 24% found once. The material sequenced was blood, either unsorted or a sorted T cell fraction (not recorded which). This clonotype originated in a male donor with ankylosing spondylitis or in good health (not recorded which). The rearrangement joins TRBV20-1 to TRBJ2-1, with D perhaps matching TRBD2 (5 bases). This chain's CDR3 is CRGVADNEQFF. DNA for the CDR3: TGCAGGGGAGTCGCCGACAATGAGCAGTTCTTC.